Shown below are 20 T cell receptor beta chains from a single sample sequenced in a study of blood T cell repertoires in COVID-19. Produced via immunoSEQ multiplex PCR; TCRdb's table is partial and in-frame only. The data show about 230,000 clones, approximately 87% seen once. The specimen was PBMCs or T cells enriched from blood (not recorded which). The receptor source for this set is a woman aged 50 to 65 in a cohort exposed to, infected with or recovered from COVID-19 (not recorded which).

V usage is TRBV7-9 and J usage is TRBJ2-1; 10 nucleotides line up with TRBD1. The CDR3 loop spans 16 amino acids. Germline V gene sequence: CDR1 SEHNR, CDR2 FQNEAQ (reference sequence). Germline trimming cut 10 bases from V and 6 bases from J; bases unmatched to any gene: 15. The CDR3 DNA reads as TGTGCCACCGCACCAGCCCCCGGGACAGGGGTCAATGAGCAGTTCTTC. Residues: CATAPAPGTGVNEQFF.

This chain links TRBV5-1 with TRBJ2-3; possibly TRBD2 for D (6 bases). The CDR3 spans 13 residues. Germline lookup yields CDR1 SGHRS and CDR2 YFSETQ. The germline V and J ends were trimmed by 7 bases and 3 bases, with 12 bases remaining between them. The CDR3 region has the DNA TGCGCCAGCCGCGGGGAAGGAACAGATACGCAGTATTTT. Amino acid sequence: CASRGEGTDTQYF. The variable domain in full, completed from reference TRBV5-1 and TRBJ2-3, reads KAGVTQTPRYLIKTRGQQVTLSCSPISGHRSVSWYQQTPGQGLQFLFEYFSETQRNKGNFPGRFSGRQFSNSRSEMNVSTLELGDSALYLCASRGEGTDTQYFGPGTRLTVL.

This chain links TRBV6-5 with TRBJ1-2, with a possible D match to TRBD1 (5 bases). Deletions cut 6 bases from V and 6 bases from J, with 20 bases between. The CDR3 runs 15 residues. Germline CDR1 is MNHEY and CDR2 is SVGAGI. The CDR3 sequence is CASSSNLGQGNGYTF. DNA of the CDR3: TGTGCCAGCAGCTCCAACTTGGGGCAGGGTAATGGCTACACCTTC.

With regard to this clone: The junction shows a germline mismatch at one end, possibly a read error. The chain carries TRBV4-2 and TRBJ1-2; 9 bases match TRBD1. This CDR3 is built from 14 residues. In germline, CDR1 is LGHNA, CDR2 YNFKEQ. The CDR3 region is CASSPRTGASSWVF. CDR3 nucleotide sequence: TGTGCCAGCAGCCCACGGACAGGGGCCTCATCCTGGGTTTTC.

J is TRBJ2-3 and V is TRBV6-1; perhaps TRBD2 as D (6 bases). V shed 1 base and J shed 2 bases, with 13 bases lying between them. CDR3 length: 16 residues. The germline CDR1 and CDR2 sequences are MNHNS and SASEGT. CDR3 residues: CASSEEGLRVTDTQYF. The CDR3 DNA follows: TGTGCCAGCAGTGAAGAGGGACTGAGGGTCACAGATACGCAGTATTTT.

CDR3 sequence reads: CASSRDRGRYEKLFF. The CDR3 coding sequence is TGTGCCAGCAGCCGTGACAGGGGGCGTTATGAAAAACTGTTTTTT. The chain combines TRBV28 with TRBJ1-4; 10 bases line up with TRBD1. Germline CDR1 MDHEN, CDR2 SYDVKM. The CDR3 spans 15 residues. Trimming at V came to 6 bases and at J to 6 bases, leaving 7 bases not matched to a gene.

This clone was picked up one time. The chain employs TRBV13 and TRBJ2-5; D uncertain. Trimming removed 6 bases at V and 2 bases at J, with 16 bases between. The CDR3 totals 15 residues. Germline V CDR1 and CDR2: PRHDT, FYEKMQ (reference sequence). The CDR3 loop is CASRSYRSGQETQYF. DNA for the CDR3: TGTGCCAGCAGATCGTATCGGAGTGGTCAAGAGACCCAGTACTTC.

The V call is TRBV10-2, the J call TRBJ1-3; tentative D call: TRBD1 (5 bases). CDR1 and CDR2 from the germline V gene are WSHSY and SAAADI. There are 15 residues in the CDR3. Trimming removed 7 bases at V and 0 bases at J, with 13 bases between. This CDR3 reads CASKSQAFSGNTIYF. The DNA for the CDR3 is TGCGCCAGCAAATCACAGGCTTTCTCTGGAAACACCATATATTTT.

Worth noting for this clone: The same CDR3 is also encoded by other DNA sequences in this sample. J is TRBJ1-1 and V is TRBV9, with D perhaps matching TRBD1 (6 bases). Germline V gives CDR1 SGDLS, CDR2 YYNGEE. The germline V and J ends were trimmed by 2 bases and 0 bases, with 8 bases remaining between them. The CDR3 length is 14 residues. The CDR3: CASSVGTLNTEAFF. The DNA for the CDR3 is TGTGCCAGCAGCGTCGGGACACTGAACACTGAAGCTTTCTTT.

The V call is TRBV4-2, the J call TRBJ2-3; no clear D gene. The CDR3 length is 15 residues. The ends were cut back, 0 bases at V and 6 bases at J, with 13 bases in the middle. Germline CDR1 is LGHNA and CDR2 is YNFKEQ. As DNA, the CDR3 is TGTGCCAGCAGCCAAGATGGGCTGCCTGGGGATACGCAGTATTTT. The encoded protein is CASSQDGLPGDTQYF.

The chain couples TRBV28 to TRBJ1-5; D is possibly TRBD1 (6 bases). CDR3 length equals 17 residues. With 2 bases removed from V and 3 bases from J, the gap between germline ends came to 17 bases. Germline V CDR1 and CDR2: MDHEN, SYDVKM. The CDR3 DNA sequence: TGTGCCAGCAGTTTAGGTGGGGCCGGGGGGCACAATCAGCCCCAGCATTTT. The encoded protein is CASSLGGAGGHNQPQHF.

This clone has more than one count but fewer than ten. The rearrangement links TRBV9 to TRBJ2-2, with a possible D match to TRBD2 (5 bases). This CDR3 comprises 14 residues. V gave up 0 bases and J gave up 8 bases, with 11 bases separating them. In germline, CDR1 is SGDLS, CDR2 YYNGEE. This chain's CDR3 is CASSVVLTGGELFF. The CDR3 DNA sequence: TGTGCCAGCAGCGTAGTCCTGACGGGGGGGGAGCTGTTTTTT.

CDR3 in DNA: TGCGCCAGCAGATTGGGGACAGGGGCCTACGAGCAGTACTTC. This encodes CASRLGTGAYEQYF. The chain recombines TRBV4-1 with TRBJ2-7, with 10 nucleotides matching TRBD1. Trimming removed 6 bases from V and 2 bases from J; junction bases left unmatched: 4. CDR1 is MGHRA, CDR2 YSYEKL, per germline. The CDR3 runs 14 residues.

The V call is TRBV3-1 (or the pseudogene TRBV3-2), the J call TRBJ2-3, with 8 bases aligning to TRBD2. The junction had 7 bases not matched to a gene; V was cut back by 4 bases and J by 4 bases. This CDR3 spans 15 amino acids. Looked up from germline, CDR1 is LGHDT and CDR2 is YNNKEL (reference sequence). CDR3 nucleotides: TGTGCCAGCAGCCGAAGAACTAGCGGACCAGATACGCAGTATTTT. This encodes CASSRRTSGPDTQYF.

The J gene is TRBJ2-7, the V gene TRBV7-2, with 11 nucleotides matching TRBD1. Germline CDR1 and CDR2: SGHTA and FQGNSA. V lost 5 bases and J lost 5; bases outside the gene matches: 8. The length of the CDR3 is 15 residues. The CDR3 sequence is CASSARDRGLNEQYF. The CDR3 nucleotides are TGTGCCAGCAGCGCCCGGGACAGGGGGTTGAACGAGCAGTACTTC.

V gene TRBV6-6 combines with J gene TRBJ1-5; D is perhaps TRBD1 (6 bases). The V and J ends lost 10 bases and 2 bases respectively, with 9 bases between them. This CDR3 has 12 amino acids. The V gene's germline CDR1 is MNHNY and CDR2 SVGAGI (reference sequence). The CDR3 coding sequence is TGTGCCACTCGACAGGGCAATCAGCCCCAGCATTTT. This sequence encodes CATRQGNQPQHF.

The rearrangement links TRBV19 to TRBJ1-2, with D uncertain. Trimming shortened V by 5 bases and J by 0 bases, and 16 bases separated the two germline ends. Germline assignment: CDR1 LNHDA and CDR2 SQIVND (reference sequence). The CDR3 runs 16 residues. This CDR3 is CASSLAHTLPNYGYTF. The CDR3 region has the DNA TGTGCCAGTAGTCTGGCTCATACCCTTCCTAACTATGGCTACACCTTC.

The V and J genes are TRBV19 and TRBJ1-5, with D uncertain. CDR1 and CDR2 from the germline V gene are LNHDA and SQIVND (reference sequence). The CDR3 loop spans 13 amino acids. Trimming removed 7 bases from V and 4 bases from J, with 11 bases in between. In DNA form, the CDR3 reads TGTGCCAGTACGACACGGATGAATCAGCCCCAGCATTTT. This encodes CASTTRMNQPQHF.

The chain couples TRBV10-1 to TRBJ2-7; TRBD1 aligns across 8 bases. Trimming removed 2 bases from V and 4 bases from J; junction bases left unmatched: 10. The CDR3 has 16 residues. Germline V gene sequence: CDR1 WNHNN, CDR2 SYGVQD (reference sequence). DNA of the CDR3: TGCGCCAGCAGTGAGAAACAGGGGGTTAATCGATACGAGCAGTACTTC. Amino acid sequence: CASSEKQGVNRYEQYF.

The genes are TRBV15 and TRBJ1-5, with D tentatively TRBD1 (6 bases). CDR3 length: 17 amino acids. Per germline, CDR1 LNHNV and CDR2 YYDKDF (reference sequence). Trimming cost V 0 bases and J 6 bases, with 18 bases left between them. The DNA for the CDR3 is TGTGCCACCAGCAGAGATAAACAGTTGAGGGGGTCTCAGCCCCAGCATTTT. It translates to CATSRDKQLRGSQPQHF.